This T cell receptor beta chain was sequenced during a study of identifying expanded T cells in peripheral blood. General study results and limits: Across healthy donors, higher total template counts meant significantly greater approximately two-week count variance. Over approximately two and four weeks, about 17 and 20 clones changed, versus 1.2 between replicates.

As regards this clone: The antigen is not known.

Healthy donors had no documented immune events, such as infections, while sampled. The table came from immunoSEQ multiplex PCR; TCRdb's copy has only in-frame clones and leaves some out. The table shows 100,000 or so clones, with 80% to 90% occurring only once. The germline gives CDR1 SGDLS, CDR2 YYNGEE. The V end lost 0 bases, the J end lost 3 bases, and 4 bases lay between the germline ends. The CDR3 contains 12 residues. Material for sequencing was blood. The chain has TRBV9 and TRBJ2-7; unclear D gene. The source of this sequence is a person between 18 and 75 years old in good health. The CDR3 spells CASSVDGYEQYF. CDR3 bases: TGTGCCAGCAGCGTAGACGGCTACGAGCAGTACTTC.